This TCR beta chain was recorded in a study of response to subunit inactivated influenza vaccine. Study-level results: Authors suggested few new T cells are recruited by each seasonal influenza vaccination.

This clonotype has only a few counts. Its antigen is undetermined. This CDR3 is built from 16 residues. V lost 3 bases, J lost 6 bases, and 4 bases stayed unmatched. CDR1 and CDR2 from the germline V gene are SGDLS and YYNGEE. In TCRdb, the RT-PCR reads were re-called with MiXCR into one record per CDR3 protein. The table lists around 250,000 distinct CDR3 sequences, 10% to 15% of them singletons, with 7.5% to 10% in the top ten. This clonotype originated in a man aged 50 to 60 who received an inactivated influenza vaccine. This chain links TRBV9 with TRBJ2-2; 14 positions match TRBD2. The sequenced sample was non-naive T cells sorted from PBMCs, obtained 14 days before vaccination. The CDR3 loop is CASSGGTSGSSGELFF. DNA for the CDR3: TGTGCCAGCAGCGGAGGGACTAGCGGGAGCTCCGGGGAGCTGTTTTTT.